The 2 T cell receptor beta chains presented below share a single source sample, sequenced in a study of blood T cell repertoires in COVID-19. This table comes from immunoSEQ multiplex PCR, and its TCRdb copy is limited to in-frame clones, with some not included. The sample contains 50,000 or so clones, more than 85% of which appear only once. Sequencing was done on a sample of peripheral blood. The origin of the receptors is a man aged 55 to 69 with COVID-19, enrolled during active disease.

The chain joins TRBV7-2 to TRBJ2-1; 9 bases fit TRBD2. CDR3 length equals 17 residues. Germline CDR1 SGHTA, CDR2 FQGNSA. Trimming at V came to 3 bases and at J to 4 bases, leaving 10 bases not matched to a gene. The CDR3 nucleotides are TGTGCCAGCAGCTTGGGCGGGGGGGCGTTTGGTTACAATGAGCAGTTCTTC. Encoded protein: CASSLGGGAFGYNEQFF.

The rearrangement joins TRBV30 to TRBJ2-1, with 11 bases aligning to TRBD2. This CDR3 has 14 amino acids. Germline V gives CDR1 GTSNPN, CDR2 SVGIG (reference sequence). Trimming at V came to 1 base and at J to 9 bases, leaving 5 bases not matched to a gene. The CDR3 spells CAWSASGGSGEQFF. The CDR3 region has the DNA TGTGCCTGGAGTGCTAGCGGGGGGTCTGGTGAGCAGTTCTTC.